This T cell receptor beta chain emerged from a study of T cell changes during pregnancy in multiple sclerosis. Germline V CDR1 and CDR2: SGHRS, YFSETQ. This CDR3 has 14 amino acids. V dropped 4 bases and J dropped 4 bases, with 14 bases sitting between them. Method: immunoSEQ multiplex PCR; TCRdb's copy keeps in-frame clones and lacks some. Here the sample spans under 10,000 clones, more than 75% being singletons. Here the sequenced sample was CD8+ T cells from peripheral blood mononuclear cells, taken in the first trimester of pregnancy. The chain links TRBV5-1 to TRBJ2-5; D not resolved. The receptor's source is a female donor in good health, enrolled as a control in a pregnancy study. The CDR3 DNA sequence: TGCGCCAGCAGCCAACCGACTGGTCCAGAGACCCAGTACTTC. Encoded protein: CASSQPTGPETQYF.